A selection of T cell receptor beta chains follows, all from one sample in a study of molecular identifiers for immune sequencing clone quantification. TCRdb recomputed calls from the PCR reads with MiXCR, one row per CDR3 protein. The sample lists approximately 630,000 distinct CDR3 sequences, about 25% seen once, with about 0.78% in the top ten. The sequencing input was naive CD8+ T cells from blood, with Jurkat cell RNA spiked in. These receptors were obtained from a human donor in good health. Some libraries in this study had Jurkat cell RNA spiked in. Both conserved end residues are part of each CDR3. A D gene is named only where the DNA matches it firmly. Expanded clones get a size class; other rows say once, few or many, or leave the size out.

cdr3_nt cdr3_aa clone_size j_call d_call v_call
TGTGCCACGGGACAGTTCATGAACACTGAAGCTTTCTTT CATGQFMNTEAFF few TRBJ1-1 TRBD1 TRBV19
TGTGCCAGCAGGCCACCGGGACAGGGCCCAGATACGCAGTATTTT CASRPPGQGPDTQYF many TRBJ2-3 TRBD1 TRBV28
TGTGCCAGCAGCACACCGGACAGCCCCCTCACAGATACGCAGTATTTT CASSTPDSPLTDTQYF many TRBJ2-3 NA TRBV11-2
TGCAGTGCTGGATCGCCCGGGACAACCCAGCCCCAGCATTTT CSAGSPGTTQPQHF NA TRBJ1-5 NA TRBV20-1
TGTGCCAGCAGTTACTCCCCCCGCAGGGGGGGCCAAGAGACCCAGTACTTC CASSYSPRRGGQETQYF few TRBJ2-5 NA TRBV6-6
TGTGCCAGCAGTGACTCCGACGGGTACTCCTACGAGCAGTACTTC CASSDSDGYSYEQYF NA TRBJ2-7 NA TRBV25-1
TGTGCCAGCAGCGTGGACGGAGGCACAGATACGCAGTATTTT CASSVDGGTDTQYF few TRBJ2-3 NA TRBV9
TGCAGTGCTAGAGGAGGGATCGGCGAGCAGTACTTC CSARGGIGEQYF few TRBJ2-7 NA TRBV20-1
TGCGCCAGCAGCCACCCTAGCGAGGCGAACATCGGGGAGCTGTTTTTT CASSHPSEANIGELFF NA TRBJ2-2 NA TRBV4-3
TGCGCCCGCAGCCAACCCCCGGCAGGGGGTGGCTCTGAAGCTTTCTTT CARSQPPAGGGSEAFF NA TRBJ1-1 TRBD1 TRBV4-3
TGCAGCGTTGAACAGGGGGCCTATGGCTACACCTTC CSVEQGAYGYTF few TRBJ1-2 TRBD1 TRBV29-1
TGTGCCAGCTCGGGGAACCCCTACGAGCAGTACTTC CASSGNPYEQYF many TRBJ2-7 NA TRBV7-9
TGCAGTGCTAGAGATTCCCAGTTTCCTAGCGGGGGGGCCGCGGAGTACTTC CSARDSQFPSGGAAEYF NA TRBJ2-7 TRBD2 TRBV20-1
TGTGCCTCATCCGGGCGGGAGGGCCTTTCCCACGAGCAGTACTTC CASSGREGLSHEQYF many TRBJ2-7 TRBD2 TRBV30
TGTGCCAGCATGAATTCACCCGGGACTAGCGGGAACAATGAGCAGTTCTTC CASMNSPGTSGNNEQFF few TRBJ2-1 TRBD2 TRBV12-3/TRBV12-4
TGTGCCAGCTCTGGATTGTGGGGGAATGAGCAGTTCTTC CASSGLWGNEQFF few TRBJ2-1 NA TRBV27
TGTGCCAGCAGCAGGGACGGGAATGAGCAGTTCTTC CASSRDGNEQFF many TRBJ2-1 NA TRBV6-2/TRBV6-3
TGTGCCAGCAGCCCCCCAAGGGTAGCGGCCCGAGAGCAGTTCTTC CASSPPRVAAREQFF many TRBJ2-1 NA TRBV13
TGCAGTGCTACAGAGACGCAATTAACCTACGAGCAGTACTTC CSATETQLTYEQYF many TRBJ2-7 NA TRBV20-1
TGTGCCAGCAGCCGACCCCCTCTAGCGGTCTGCTCCTACGAGCAGTACTTC CASSRPPLAVCSYEQYF few TRBJ2-7 TRBD2 TRBV7-8
TGTGCCAGCAGTCAAACAGGGGCAAATCAGCCCCAGCATTTT CASSQTGANQPQHF few TRBJ1-5 TRBD1 TRBV12-3/TRBV12-4
TGTGTCAGCAGCTTGTTTGTATCACCGGGCGAGCAGTACTTC CVSSLFVSPGEQYF NA TRBJ2-7 NA TRBV5-6
TGTGCCAGCAGTTTAGGGGCTAGCGGAGTCACAAATACGCAATATTTT CASSLGASGVTNTQYF NA TRBJ2-3 TRBD2 TRBV28
TGCGCCAGCAGCCAGGAGGGACAGGGGGCATTCGGCGCAGATACGCAGTATTTT CASSQEGQGAFGADTQYF NA TRBJ2-3 TRBD1 TRBV4-1
TGTGCCAGCAGCCCTACTACAGGGGGCGGCGGTTATGGCTACACCTTC CASSPTTGGGGYGYTF few TRBJ1-2 TRBD1 TRBV3-1
TGTGCCAGCCTACGGGGGCGGGGGAACACAGATACGCAGTATTTT CASLRGRGNTDTQYF few TRBJ2-3 NA TRBV2
TGTGCCAGCAGTTTAGGAACATCAAGTTTTAACTATGGCTACACCTTC CASSLGTSSFNYGYTF NA TRBJ1-2 NA TRBV12-3/TRBV12-4
TGTGCCAGCAGCCAAGACGCAGGGATTACGTTAGAGACCCAGTACTTC CASSQDAGITLETQYF few TRBJ2-5 NA TRBV4-2
TGTGCCAGCAGTGAAGCGTGGGTTTCGCCCGGGACAAAGAGCTCCTACAATGAGCAGTTCTTC CASSEAWVSPGTKSSYNEQFF NA TRBJ2-1 NA TRBV6-1
TGCGCCAGCAGCGCCTCCCCCCAGGGGTCCCCTCGAGGGACTGAAGCTTTCTTT CASSASPQGSPRGTEAFF many TRBJ1-1 NA TRBV5-1
TGCAGTGCTAGAGGGGGAGTCGGCTACGAGCAGTACTTC CSARGGVGYEQYF few TRBJ2-7 NA TRBV20-1
TGTGCCAGCAGCGTAACCGGGACTAGCGGGAGCTACGAGCAGTACTTC CASSVTGTSGSYEQYF NA TRBJ2-7 TRBD2 TRBV9
TGTGCCAGCAGTCCTAGAGAGGGCGAGCAGTACTTC CASSPREGEQYF NA TRBJ2-7 NA TRBV7-6
TGTGCCAGCAGCGAGTACAGGGACACCGGGGAGCTGTTTTTT CASSEYRDTGELFF NA TRBJ2-2 NA TRBV9
TGCGCCAGCAGTCCGGTGGCGGGTGGACTCTACGAGCAGTACTTC CASSPVAGGLYEQYF few TRBJ2-7 NA TRBV4-3
TGTGCCAGCAGCCGATGGATTAGCGGAGATACGCAGTATTTT CASSRWISGDTQYF many TRBJ2-3 NA TRBV5-4
TGTGCCAGCAGTTTAATTGGGACATCTGGTGAAAAACTGTTTTTT CASSLIGTSGEKLFF many TRBJ1-4 NA TRBV28